Below, one TCR beta chain is given with its context. Its matching antigen is unknown. The record originates from a study of T cell responses to AZD1222 COVID-19 vaccine. Study results and limitations: With dominance at 160-218 and 743-854, vaccine-associated CD4 TCRs spanned spike.

The assay was immunoSEQ multiplex PCR, and TCRdb's table has in-frame clones only and misses some. Seen here are about 120,000 clones, 90% observed once, and the top ten hold 4% to 5.5%. The CDR3 is made up of 15 amino acids. V dropped 7 bases and J dropped 2 bases, with 15 bases sitting between them. The source is an adult in good health. Source: peripheral blood, taken on day 0 of MenACWY control vaccination. The chain is built from TRBV23-1 and TRBJ2-1, with no clear D. TRBV23-1 is reported as an ORF; its role is uncertain. The CDR3 is CASTRPAPPYNEQFF. CDR3 coding DNA: TGCGCCAGCACCCGCCCAGCGCCCCCCTACAATGAGCAGTTCTTC.